The 4 T cell receptor beta chains reported below all come from one sample, sequenced in a study of monozygotic twins with inflammatory bowel disease. TCRdb re-called the 5' RACE reads; every CDR3 protein appears as one record, without DNA. The listing contains about 380,000 distinct CDR3 sequences. Sequencing was performed on blood. Receptors were obtained from a human donor with ulcerative colitis or Crohn's disease, or a healthy co-twin of an affected twin (not recorded which).

CDR3 sequence: CRAGHRAETQYF. The chain combines TRBV20-1 with TRBJ2-5; TCRdb gives TRBD1 as the D gene, but with no DNA this cannot be confirmed. CDR3 length equals 12 residues. Germline V gene sequence: CDR1 DFQATT, CDR2 SNEGSKA (reference sequence).

The chain couples TRBV7-8 to TRBJ2-7; without DNA, the TCRdb call of TRBD1 cannot be checked. The CDR3 is 12 amino acids. CDR1 and CDR2 from the germline V gene are SGHVS and FQNEAQ. The CDR3 loop reads CASSHQGYEQYF.

The rearrangement uses TRBV13 and TRBJ1-3. Germline V gives CDR1 PRHDT, CDR2 FYEKMQ (reference sequence). This CDR3 region has 12 residues. The CDR3 region is CASSFREDTIYF.

The chain's CDR3 is CAWSYGTGARGYGYTF. The chain combines TRBV30 with TRBJ1-2; as DNA is missing, the TRBD1 call by TCRdb cannot be tested. CDR1 GTSNPN and CDR2 SVGIG come from the germline V gene (reference sequence). The CDR3 loop spans 16 amino acids.